The entry below describes one T cell receptor (beta chain). No cognate antigen has been identified for it. Within one base of it there is no much larger clone, and no base qualities were kept. The source of the sample is a study of blood T cell repertoires in COVID-19 (dated by TCRdb to about 2020). For the wider study: Samples covering the acute and convalescent phases of COVID-19 were provided by collaborators in the United States, Italy and Spain. The repertoires were made available in a free public database intended to serve as a resource for research on the immune response to SARS-CoV-2. The samples were drawn from the first 160 participants of the ongoing ImmuneRACE study and from 1,254 subjects provided by 6 global collaborators. Subjects who had been exposed to COVID-19, were actively infected with it, or had recovered from it provided the deeply sampled blood TCRbeta repertoires that made up the dataset. Sample metadata almost always included a de-identified subject ID, COVID-19 status, age in years and sex. The prospective study material was composed of cDNA or gDNA derived from T cells, B-cell-depleted T cells, or PBMCs. Where available, HLA class I and class II types were taken from metadata supplied by the sample provider and were not determined by assay-based typing.

The immunoSEQ Assay, a bias-controlled multiplex PCR, was used to amplify TCRbeta CDR3 regions from genomic DNA. The source study handled its data this way. The number of nucleated cells in each sample was estimated from the amplification of reference gene primers within the assay. Sequence reads were collapsed and filtered to measure the absolute abundance of every unique TCRbeta CDR3 rearrangement. For each sample, productive Simpson clonality was calculated as the square root of Simpson's diversity index across productive rearrangements. This immuneACCESS table, as held by TCRdb, lists in-frame sequences with V and J called but not all clones. Of the missing ones, under half trace to an unresolved V gene in checked studies; the others have no known cause. That table furnishes V, J and clone size, whereas the DNA furnished D and trimming. The table for this sample lists about 140,000 clones; roughly 90% of them were counted only once. 1.8% of the sample lies in the top ten.

Broader findings and caveats from the paper: How much clinical and demographic metadata was included differed by source and by participant, and the metadata was provided uncurated.

Collaborating institutions collected whole blood in K2EDTA tubes following their own protocols. For TCRbeta analysis, collaborators shipped samples in one of three forms: frozen whole blood, isolated PBMCs, or DNA extracted from either of those sample types. CDR1 and CDR2 are drawn from the germline V gene (reference sequence): LNHDA, SQIVND. V is clipped by 6 bases and J by 2 bases, and the sequence between their germline boundaries is 14 bases long. Inclusive of the bounding cysteine and phenylalanine, the CDR3 is 14 residues long. Only the CDR3 DNA stays, 42 bases, in frame from base 1. Specimen: peripheral blood. The chain couples TRBV19 to TRBJ2-7; a weak D assignment points to TRBD1 (6 bases agree). The TCR originated in a man in his 70s with acute or convalescent COVID-19. The CDR3 sequence is CASRPTGLPYEQYF. The sequence in DNA is TGTGCCAGTAGACCGACAGGCCTACCCTACGAGCAGTACTTC. This CDR3, with the reference TRBV19 and TRBJ2-7 proteins standing in past its ends, gives the full variable domain DGGITQSPKYLFRKEGQNVTLSCEQNLNHDAMYWYRQDPGQGLRLIYYSQIVNDFQKGDIAEGYSVSREKKESFPLTVTSAQKNPTAFYLCASRPTGLPYEQYFGPGTRLTVT.